The clone carrying this TCR beta chain was observed a single time. Its matching antigen is unknown. This table comes from immunoSEQ multiplex PCR, and its TCRdb copy is limited to in-frame clones, with some not included. This table holds 24,000 or so clones, over 70% found once. Germline lookup yields CDR1 SGHTA and CDR2 FQGNSA. The CDR3 sequence is 14 residues long. The ends were cut back, 0 bases at V and 1 base at J, with 4 bases in the middle. The data were obtained in a study of OX40 agonist ivuxolimab in advanced cancers. Study context: Partial responses were achieved by three patients: one hepatocellular carcinoma, two cutaneous melanoma. Notes on the study in general: Undetermined was the antigen specificity of the expanded peripheral T cells. Averaging showed that CD8+ T cells had more expanded clones than CD4+ did.

The source was CD4+ or CD8+ T cells sorted from blood, collected in a trial of the OX40 agonist ivuxolimab. The origin of this receptor is an adult with an advanced solid tumor such as melanoma, head and neck, liver or kidney cancer. The genes are TRBV7-2 and TRBJ2-1, with D unclear. This CDR3 reads CASSLAGSYNEQFF. DNA for the CDR3: TGTGCCAGCAGCTTAGCGGGATCCTACAATGAGCAGTTCTTC.